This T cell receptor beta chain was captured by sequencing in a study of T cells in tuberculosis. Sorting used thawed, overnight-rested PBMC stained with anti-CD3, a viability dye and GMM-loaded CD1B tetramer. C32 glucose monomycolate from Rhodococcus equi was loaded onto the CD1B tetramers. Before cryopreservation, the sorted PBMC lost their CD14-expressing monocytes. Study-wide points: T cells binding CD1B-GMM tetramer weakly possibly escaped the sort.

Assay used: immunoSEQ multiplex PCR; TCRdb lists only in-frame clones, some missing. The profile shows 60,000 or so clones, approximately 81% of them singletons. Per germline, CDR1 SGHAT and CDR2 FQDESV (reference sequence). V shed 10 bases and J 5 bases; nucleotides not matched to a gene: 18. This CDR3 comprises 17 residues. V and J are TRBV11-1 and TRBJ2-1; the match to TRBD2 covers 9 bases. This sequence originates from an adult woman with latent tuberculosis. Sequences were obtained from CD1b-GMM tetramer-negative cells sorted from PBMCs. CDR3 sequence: CATSPGAREGQDNEQFF. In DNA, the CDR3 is TGTGCCACCTCTCCCGGTGCGCGGGAGGGCCAAGACAATGAGCAGTTCTTC.